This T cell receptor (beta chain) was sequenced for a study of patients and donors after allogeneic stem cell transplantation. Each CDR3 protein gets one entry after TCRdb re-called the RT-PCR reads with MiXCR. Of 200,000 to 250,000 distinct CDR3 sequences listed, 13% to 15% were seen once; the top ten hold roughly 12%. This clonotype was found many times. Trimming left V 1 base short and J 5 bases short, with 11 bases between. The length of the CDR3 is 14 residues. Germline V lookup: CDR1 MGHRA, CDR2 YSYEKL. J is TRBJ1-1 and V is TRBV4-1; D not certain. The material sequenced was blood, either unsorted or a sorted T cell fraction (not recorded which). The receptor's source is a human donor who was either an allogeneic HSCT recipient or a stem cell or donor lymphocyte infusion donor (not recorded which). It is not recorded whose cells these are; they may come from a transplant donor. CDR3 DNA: TGCGCCAGCAGCCAAGGCTCCCCGGTTACTGAAGCTTTCTTT. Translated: CASSQGSPVTEAFF.